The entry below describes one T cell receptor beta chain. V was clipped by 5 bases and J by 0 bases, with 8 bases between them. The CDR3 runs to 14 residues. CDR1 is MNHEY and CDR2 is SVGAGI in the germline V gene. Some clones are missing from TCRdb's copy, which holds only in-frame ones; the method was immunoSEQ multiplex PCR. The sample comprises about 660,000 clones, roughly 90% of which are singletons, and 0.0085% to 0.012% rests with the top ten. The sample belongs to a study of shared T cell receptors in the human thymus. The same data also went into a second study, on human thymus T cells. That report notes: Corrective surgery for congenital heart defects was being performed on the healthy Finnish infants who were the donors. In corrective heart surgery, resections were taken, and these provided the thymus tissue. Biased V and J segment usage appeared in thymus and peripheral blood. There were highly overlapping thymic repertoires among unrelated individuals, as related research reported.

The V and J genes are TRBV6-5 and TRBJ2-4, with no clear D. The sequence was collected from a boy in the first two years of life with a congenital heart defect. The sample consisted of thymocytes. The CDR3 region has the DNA TGTGCCAGCAGTGACACCCAAGCCAAAAACATTCAGTACTTC. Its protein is CASSDTQAKNIQYF.